Shown below are 13 T cell receptor beta chains from a single sample sequenced in a study of early T cells in non-severe SARS-CoV-2 infection. MiXCR, applied by TCRdb to the 5' RACE reads, yields one record per CDR3 protein. This sample has tens of thousands of distinct CDR3 sequences; roughly an eighth occur once, and the top ten carry more than 15%. Sequencing was done on a sample of whole blood. The receptors shown here come from an adult who was a healthcare worker with PCR-confirmed SARS-CoV-2 infection or an uninfected control (not recorded which).

This clonotype was found a few times. The V call is TRBV6-5, the J call TRBJ1-1; tentatively, D is TRBD1 (6 bases). Trimming pared 6 bases from V and 9 bases from J, leaving 20 bases between. The CDR3 is 14 amino acids. Per germline, CDR1 MNHEY and CDR2 SVGAGI. CDR3 nucleotides: TGTGCCAGCAGACATCCCCTCAACAGGGAAAAAGCTTTCTTT. Translation gives CASRHPLNREKAFF.

At least ten counts were recorded for this clonotype. The germline gene is not matched at one end of the junction; a read error may be the cause. CDR3 protein: CASSQDRNPRNF. As DNA, the CDR3 is TGTGCCAGCAGCCAAGATCGAAATCCCCGCAACTTT. The J gene is TRBJ1-1, the V gene TRBV14; D is unresolved. There are 12 residues in the CDR3. Germline V gene data show CDR1 as SGHDN and CDR2 as FVKESK.

This clonotype was counted many times. The chain couples TRBV11-2 to TRBJ2-4; D uncertain. This CDR3 contains 15 residues. Trimming removed 5 bases at V and 0 bases at J, with 11 bases between. CDR1 and CDR2 (germline): SGHAT, FQNNGV. The CDR3 is CASSPRSGAKNIQYF. CDR3 nucleotide sequence: TGTGCCAGCAGCCCCCGATCGGGAGCCAAAAACATTCAGTACTTC. Full variable domain (rest looked up from reference TRBV11-2 and TRBJ2-4): EAGVAQSPRYKIIEKRQSVAFWCNPISGHATLYWYQQILGQGPKLLIQFQNNGVVDDSQLPKDRFSAERLKGVDSTLKIQPAKLEDSAVYLCASSPRSGAKNIQYFGAGTRLSVL.

The table lists this clonotype with a few counts. The chain links TRBV20-1 to TRBJ2-7; 14 nucleotides align to TRBD2. Germline V gene sequence: CDR1 DFQATT, CDR2 SNEGSKA (reference sequence). The CDR3 is made up of 15 amino acids. V was pared by 1 base and J by 2 bases, with 1 base of the junction left unmatched. CDR3 protein: CSARGGLAGAYEQYF. CDR3 sequence (DNA): TGCAGTGCTAGAGGGGGACTAGCGGGGGCCTACGAGCAGTACTTC.

J is TRBJ2-2 and V is TRBV14, with D perhaps matching TRBD2 (6 bases). V lost 0 bases and J lost 9, with 14 bases in between. Germline loops: CDR1 SGHDN, CDR2 FVKESK. This CDR3 contains 15 residues. The CDR3, as DNA: TGTGCCAGCAGCCAAGATGGGACTTCCTACCGGGAGCTGTTTTTT. Translating it yields CASSQDGTSYRELFF. Complete variable domain (other parts from reference TRBV14 and TRBJ2-2): EAGVTQFPSHSVIEKGQTVTLRCDPISGHDNLYWYRRVMGKEIKFLLHFVKESKQDESGMPNNRFLAERTGGTYSTLKVQPAELEDSGVYFCASSQDGTSYRELFFGEGSRLTVL.

This chain uses TRBV10-3 with TRBJ2-7; 7 bases are shared with TRBD1. Losses at the gene ends were 2 bases for V and 6 bases for J; bases not matched to a gene: 4. Germline V lookup: CDR1 ENHRY, CDR2 SYGVKD. The CDR3 is made up of 13 amino acids. CDR3 sequence (DNA): TGTGCCATCAGTGAGACCGGACAGGTCGAGCAGTACTTC. Its translation: CAISETGQVEQYF.

DNA of the CDR3: TGTGCCAGCAGTTTATTGGGCAAAGAATCCTATGGCTACACCTTC. Translated: CASSLLGKESYGYTF. This chain joins TRBV28 and TRBJ1-2; no firm D call. This CDR3 has 15 amino acids. Per germline, CDR1 MDHEN and CDR2 SYDVKM. Between the trimmed V and J ends, which lost 1 base and 4 bases, there was a span of 13 bases.

This clonotype occurred a few times. The chain couples TRBV5-1 to TRBJ2-3; D is possibly TRBD2 (5 bases). Germline values: CDR1 SGHRS, CDR2 YFSETQ. Trimming left V 7 bases short and J 0 bases short, with 12 bases between. The CDR3 sequence is 14 residues long. The CDR3 sequence is CASARAESTDTQYF. The CDR3 nucleotides are TGCGCCAGCGCGCGAGCGGAGAGCACAGATACGCAGTATTTT.

In this sample, this clonotype turned up a few times. The rearrangement links TRBV4-3 to TRBJ1-2; D is ambiguous. This CDR3 is 15 amino acids long. Per germline, CDR1 LGHNA and CDR2 YSLEER. V shed 0 bases and J shed 1 base, with 9 bases lying between them. The CDR3 DNA reads TGCGCCAGCAGCCAAGACTTCAACGGTAACTATGGCTACACCTTC. It codes for CASSQDFNGNYGYTF.

Notes on this clonotype: A clone one base away is much larger, so this may be a read error. The genes are TRBV2 and TRBJ1-5; D is uncertain. Trimming stripped 5 bases from V and 3 bases from J, with 14 bases between. In germline, CDR1 is SNHLY, CDR2 FYNNEI. This CDR3 has 15 amino acids. The CDR3 bases are TGTGCCAGCAGTCTTATCCGTAGCAACAATCAGCCCCAGCATTTT. This codes for CASSLIRSNNQPQHF.

The rearrangement joins TRBV19 to TRBJ2-7; 8 nucleotides match TRBD2. CDR3 length equals 16 residues. V was pared by 1 base and J by 5 bases, with 10 bases of the junction left unmatched. Germline values: CDR1 LNHDA, CDR2 SQIVND (reference sequence). CDR3 protein: CASSIGERGSIDEQYF. For the CDR3, the DNA is TGTGCCAGTAGTATAGGAGAGCGGGGGTCGATTGACGAGCAGTACTTC.

This clonotype has a count of ten or more. The J gene is TRBJ1-2, the V gene TRBV5-1; D not resolved. There are 14 residues in the CDR3. Germline assignment: CDR1 SGHRS and CDR2 YFSETQ. The V end lost 0 bases, the J end lost 4 bases, and 10 bases lay between the germline ends. CDR3 residues: CASSLVDISYGYTF. In DNA, the CDR3 is TGCGCCAGCAGCTTGGTTGACATTTCCTATGGCTACACCTTC.

This clonotype was found a few times. This sequence joins TRBV29-1 and TRBJ1-1, with D possibly being TRBD1 (6 bases). This CDR3 has 12 residues. Germline V lookup: CDR1 SQVTM, CDR2 ANQGSEA. V was clipped by 6 bases and J by 6 bases, with 14 bases between them. The chain's CDR3 is CSVQRGSAEAFF. The CDR3 DNA sequence: TGCAGCGTACAAAGGGGGAGCGCTGAAGCTTTCTTT.